This T cell receptor (beta chain) was captured in a study of blood T cells in healthy people across ages. Study in general: About one barcoded beta molecule per two T cells was the capture yield of template switching.

Study-wide points: The percentage of naive T cells correlated strongly with TCR beta diversity.

This clonotype was counted ten times or more. As yet, its antigen is unknown. The second PCR ran about 6 to 11 cycles with a sample-barcoded 5' primer and J-beta primers. MiXCR was run by TCRdb on the 5' RACE reads, yielding one entry per CDR3 protein. The profile covers under 1,000,000 distinct CDR3 sequences, with about 47% appearing a single time and 15% to 20% taken by the ten largest. Between the trimmed V and J ends, which lost 2 bases and 7 bases, there was a span of 3 bases. Looked up from germline, CDR1 is MGHDK and CDR2 is SYGVNS. The CDR3 covers 11 residues. The TCR originated in a man older than 75 in good health. V usage is TRBV25-1 and J usage is TRBJ2-1; D remains ambiguous. Sample: blood. This CDR3 is CASSEVNEQFF. For the CDR3, the DNA is TGTGCCAGCAGTGAAGTTAATGAGCAGTTCTTC.